Shown below are 28 T cell receptor beta chains from a single sample sequenced in a study of T cell responses to AZD1222 COVID-19 vaccine (dated by TCRdb to the early 2020s). Taken with the paper, the label for time point translates to: baseline before first vaccination. Receptor libraries were prepared by the immunoSEQ multiplex PCR assay. Entries here come from immuneACCESS through TCRdb and include only in-frame sequences with V and J called. Some clones fail to appear in such tables; in the studies checked, an unresolved V gene covers under half of the shortfall, and the cause of the remainder is unknown. In this sample the table shows about 120,000 clones, roughly 93% of which occur a single time. The ten largest account for about 2.7% of the sample. Sequenced material: peripheral blood, taken on day 0 of AZD1222 vaccination. These receptor sequences come from an adult in good health.

The rearrangement uses TRBV19 and TRBJ1-2; the D is unclear. The V gene lost 4 bases and the J gene lost 2 bases, with 11 bases spanning the gap. This CDR3 is built from 14 residues. Germline V gene sequence: CDR1 LNHDA, CDR2 SQIVND (reference sequence). The CDR3 DNA reads TGTGCCAGTAGTACCCCCGGGGTAAACTATGGCTACACCTTC. It codes for CASSTPGVNYGYTF.

The CDR3: CASRPTRQGDRLQHF. Written as DNA, the CDR3 is TGTGCCAGCAGACCTACCCGGCAGGGGGACCGCCTCCAGCATTTT. This chain links TRBV6-5 with TRBJ1-5, with 7 bases identical to TRBD1. This CDR3 is built from 15 residues. The germline CDR1 and CDR2 sequences are MNHEY and SVGAGI. The junction had 17 bases not matched to a gene; V was cut back by 6 bases and J by 12 bases.

V is TRBV28 and J is TRBJ2-5; perhaps TRBD1 as D (6 bases). V gave up 3 bases and J gave up 10 bases, with 18 bases separating them. This CDR3 is built from 14 residues. Looked up from germline, CDR1 is MDHEN and CDR2 is SYDVKM. CDR3 DNA sequence: TGTGCCAGCAGTTTTAGGGGGAGAGAAGGGGTCCAGTACTTC. This sequence encodes CASSFRGREGVQYF.

The chain links TRBV6-5 to TRBJ1-4, with D unresolved. CDR1 and CDR2 (germline): MNHEY, SVGAGI. V gave up 2 bases and J gave up 7 bases, with 8 bases separating them. The length of the CDR3 is 13 residues. CDR3 sequence (DNA): TGTGCCAGCAGTTACAGCCTAAGTGAAAAACTGTTTTTT. Residues: CASSYSLSEKLFF.

V and J are TRBV28 and TRBJ2-7; the D gene could be TRBD1 or TRBD2 (5 bases each). This CDR3 comprises 15 residues. V dropped 8 bases and J dropped 1 base, with 18 bases sitting between them. Germline V gene lookup returns CDR1 MDHEN and CDR2 SYDVKM. The CDR3 sequence is CASQSLGRPSYEQYF. The DNA of the CDR3 is TGTGCCAGCCAAAGTTTGGGACGGCCTTCCTACGAGCAGTACTTC.

The rearrangement uses TRBV3-1 (or the pseudogene TRBV3-2) and TRBJ2-7, with 9 bases that match TRBD1. Germline lookup yields CDR1 LGHDT and CDR2 YNNKEL (reference sequence). This CDR3 contains 15 residues. Trimming at V came to 3 bases and at J to 2 bases, leaving 5 bases not matched to a gene. CDR3 sequence: CASSHKGTGTYEQYF. As DNA, the CDR3 is TGTGCCAGCAGCCACAAAGGGACAGGGACCTACGAGCAGTACTTC.

The chain joins TRBV6-4 to TRBJ2-1; D perhaps matches TRBD2 (5 bases). V was pared by 3 bases and J by 7 bases, with 13 bases between. Germline V gene sequence: CDR1 MRHNA, CDR2 SNTAGT. There are 14 residues in the CDR3. The CDR3 here is CASSEKAEVNEQFF. In DNA, the CDR3 is TGTGCCAGCAGTGAAAAAGCGGAGGTGAATGAGCAGTTCTTC.

J is TRBJ1-2 and V is TRBV6-5, with TRBD1 matching 7 bases. J gave up 3 bases and V 4 bases, and 5 bases lay outside the gene matches. Germline CDR1 is MNHEY and CDR2 is SVGAGI. The CDR3 extends over 14 amino acids. As DNA, the CDR3 is TGTGCCAGCAGTTTCTTAGGGGGCGACTATGGCTACACCTTC. As protein: CASSFLGGDYGYTF.

The chain employs TRBV24-1 and TRBJ2-1; D call uncertain. V was shortened by 3 bases and J by 8 bases, with 13 bases between the two germline ends. The CDR3 contains 14 residues. Per the germline V gene, CDR1 is KGHDR and CDR2 is SFDVKD. CDR3 in DNA: TGTGCCACCAGTGATCCTTCACTTCCCCATGAGCAGTTCTTC. As protein: CATSDPSLPHEQFF.

The chain recombines TRBV9 with TRBJ2-5; 10 bases line up with TRBD2. The CDR3 extends over 16 amino acids. After removal of 0 bases from V and 3 bases from J, the junction contained 5 bases not matched to a gene. Germline CDR1 SGDLS, CDR2 YYNGEE. Here the CDR3 reads CASSVGTSGTEETQYF. The CDR3 nucleotides read TGTGCCAGCAGCGTAGGGACTAGCGGCACAGAAGAGACCCAGTACTTC.

This clone came up once. The chain has TRBV2 and TRBJ2-7, with TRBD2 matching over 9 bases. V lost 4 bases to trimming and J lost 2 bases; unmatched junction nucleotides: 6. CDR1 SNHLY and CDR2 FYNNEI come from the germline V gene. The CDR3 length is 15 residues. CDR3 loop: CASSAVAGVAYEQYF. The CDR3 DNA sequence: TGTGCCAGCAGTGCGGTAGCGGGAGTGGCCTACGAGCAGTACTTC. Filled out from reference TRBV2 and TRBJ2-7, the complete variable domain reads EPEVTQTPSHQVTQMGQEVILRCVPISNHLYFYWYRQILGQKVEFLVSFYNNEISEKSEIFDDQFSVERPDGSNFTLKIRSTKLEDSAMYFCASSAVAGVAYEQYFGPGTRLTVT.

The chain couples TRBV15 to TRBJ1-2; perhaps TRBD1 as D (6 bases). The germline V and J ends were trimmed by 8 bases and 8 bases, with 15 bases remaining between them. The CDR3 is 12 amino acids. Germline CDR1 reads LNHNV; CDR2 reads YYDKDF (reference sequence). The CDR3 sequence is CATSSGVWGYTF. The CDR3 bases are TGTGCCACCTCCTCAGGGGTTTGGGGCTACACCTTC.

J is TRBJ2-7 and V is TRBV5-1, with D perhaps TRBD2 (6 bases). This CDR3 comprises 15 residues. V was pared by 3 bases and J by 0 bases, with 13 bases between. Per the germline V gene, CDR1 is SGHRS and CDR2 is YFSETQ. CDR3 in DNA: TGCGCCAGCAGCTCGTGGCAGGGACTCTCCTACGAGCAGTACTTC. Amino acid sequence: CASSSWQGLSYEQYF.

The rearrangement uses TRBV11-2 and TRBJ2-5; a weak D match, TRBD1 (5 bases). V shed 2 bases and J shed 1 base, with 14 bases lying between them. Germline CDR1 reads SGHAT; CDR2 reads FQNNGV. The CDR3 spans 16 residues. The CDR3 sequence: CASSLLQGIPQETQYF. The CDR3, as DNA: TGTGCCAGCAGCTTACTCCAGGGTATACCCCAAGAGACCCAGTACTTC.

The CDR3 coding sequence is TGTGCCAGCAGTTTATATCCCTCGATCGGCGAGCAGTACTTC. Translation gives CASSLYPSIGEQYF. This sequence joins TRBV27 and TRBJ2-7; the D is unclear. This CDR3 has 14 amino acids. Per germline, CDR1 MNHEY and CDR2 SMNVEV (reference sequence). The V end was cut by 1 base, the J end by 6 bases, with 13 bases between.

V is TRBV4-2 and J is TRBJ2-1, with 7 nucleotides matching TRBD2. CDR1 is LGHNA and CDR2 is YNFKEQ in the germline V gene. V gave up 1 base and J gave up 7 bases; unmatched junction bases: 10. There are 16 residues in the CDR3. The CDR3, as DNA: TGTGCCAGCAGCCAAGGGTGGGCGGGAGTTGGAAATGAGCAGTTCTTC. This codes for CASSQGWAGVGNEQFF.

This chain joins TRBV7-2 and TRBJ1-2; D is undetermined. This CDR3 is 16 amino acids long. The V gene lost 5 bases and the J gene lost 6 bases, with 22 bases spanning the gap. The germline CDR1 and CDR2 sequences are SGHTA and FQGNSA. The CDR3 region has the DNA TGTGCCAGCAGCGCCCCAGAGAAGGGAAGAAGGAATGGCTACACCTTC. Its protein is CASSAPEKGRRNGYTF.

A note on this clone: Relative to the germline gene, one junction end is altered; a read error may explain this. The CDR3 loop is CASSLAGVNEQFF. CDR3 nucleotides: TGTGCTAGCAGCTTAGCTGGAGTCAATGAGCAGTTCTTC. V is TRBV7-7 and J is TRBJ2-1, with D unclear. Per the germline V gene, CDR1 is SSHAT and CDR2 is FNYEAQ (reference sequence). CDR3 length: 13 amino acids.

This chain uses TRBV14 with TRBJ2-3, with 8 bases aligning to TRBD2. The CDR3 length is 14 residues. Trimming took 4 bases from V and 4 from J; bases not matched to a gene: 4. The germline gives CDR1 SGHDN, CDR2 FVKESK. The CDR3 protein is CASSRQTSADTQYF. The CDR3 DNA sequence: TGTGCCAGCAGCCGTCAGACTAGCGCAGATACGCAGTATTTT.

The rearrangement uses TRBV2 and TRBJ2-5; tentatively, D is TRBD1 or TRBD2 (5 bases each). The germline gives CDR1 SNHLY, CDR2 FYNNEI. Trimming took off 7 bases at V and 4 bases at J, with 16 bases between the two ends. There are 14 residues in the CDR3. The CDR3: CASNDPGQRETQYF. CDR3 coding DNA: TGTGCCAGCAACGACCCGGGGCAACGAGAGACCCAGTACTTC.

This clone showed up just a few times. This chain links TRBV3-1 (or the pseudogene TRBV3-2) with TRBJ1-1, with TRBD1 matching over 7 bases. J was trimmed by 2 bases and V by 6 bases; bases with no gene match: 3. The CDR3 is 13 amino acids. Germline V gives CDR1 LGHDT, CDR2 YNNKEL (reference sequence). CDR3 nucleotide sequence: TGTGCCAGCAGTTGGGACAGAAACACTGAAGCTTTCTTT. Translation: CASSWDRNTEAFF.

The genes are TRBV4-1 and TRBJ2-1, with TRBD2 matching 10 bases. Germline V gene lookup returns CDR1 MGHRA and CDR2 YSYEKL. The CDR3 covers 17 residues. The V segment lost 4 bases and the J segment 2 bases; nucleotides outside the gene matches: 8. This chain's CDR3 is CASSRFSLAGAYNEQFF. The CDR3 DNA reads as TGCGCCAGCAGCCGATTCAGTCTAGCGGGAGCCTACAATGAGCAGTTCTTC.

V and J are TRBV19 and TRBJ1-5, with TRBD1 identical over 7 bases. CDR3 length: 15 amino acids. Germline V CDR1 and CDR2: LNHDA, SQIVND (reference sequence). The V gene end was trimmed by 7 bases and the J gene end by 0 bases; junction bases not matched to a gene: 6. CDR3 DNA sequence: TGTGCCAGTATCCGACAGGGTTATAGCAATCAGCCCCAGCATTTT. Its translation is CASIRQGYSNQPQHF.

The rearrangement uses TRBV11-2 and TRBJ1-6, with D uncertain. This CDR3 comprises 13 residues. Germline assignment: CDR1 SGHAT and CDR2 FQNNGV. Trimming shortened V by 4 bases and J by 8 bases, and 9 bases separated the two germline ends. CDR3 loop: CASSSKVDSPLHF. CDR3 nucleotides: TGTGCCAGCAGCTCAAAGGTGGATTCACCCCTCCACTTT.

This clone was counted only a few times. The chain carries TRBV6-5 and TRBJ1-4; a possible D gene is TRBD1 (5 bases). CDR3 size: 13 residues. The germline gives CDR1 MNHEY, CDR2 SVGAGI. The V gene lost 8 bases and the J gene lost 7 bases, with 14 bases spanning the gap. This CDR3 reads CASRGWGGEKLFF. The CDR3 DNA reads as TGTGCCAGCCGCGGGTGGGGGGGTGAAAAACTGTTTTTT.

The rearrangement joins TRBV7-2 to TRBJ1-4; 8 bases align to TRBD1. The germline V gene has CDR1 SGHTA and CDR2 FQGNSA. Germline trimming cut 2 bases from V and 7 bases from J; bases unmatched to any gene: 3. The length of the CDR3 is 14 residues. The chain's CDR3 is CASSLYRGIEKLFF. CDR3 nucleotide sequence: TGTGCCAGCAGCTTATACAGGGGGATTGAAAAACTGTTTTTT.

The rearrangement uses TRBV9 and TRBJ1-5, with TRBD1 as a possible D gene (6 bases). Trimming pared 1 base from V and 3 bases from J, leaving 11 bases between. The germline V gene encodes CDR1 SGDLS and CDR2 YYNGEE. The CDR3 consists of 15 residues. The CDR3 reads CASSVSGHINQPQHF. For the CDR3, the DNA is TGTGCCAGCAGCGTATCGGGACATATCAATCAGCCCCAGCATTTT.

The chain is built from TRBV28 and TRBJ2-7, with TRBD2 as a possible D gene (6 bases). The germline gives CDR1 MDHEN, CDR2 SYDVKM. V lost 2 bases and J 5 bases, leaving 19 bases between the germline ends. CDR3 length: 16 amino acids. The CDR3 region has the DNA TGTGCCAGCAGTTTACGGGGGAGTTCCTCCTCGGACGAGCAGTACTTC. It encodes CASSLRGSSSSDEQYF.